This T cell receptor (beta chain) was captured in a study of shared clonotypes between healthy human individuals. Overall study findings and caveats: A few donors held about 5% of naive CD4 clonotypes in common.

In regard to this clone: Its matching antigen is unknown.

It was at deep level that the assay was run. The repertoire was sequenced with immunoSEQ multiplex PCR; TCRdb's copy has only in-frame clones and lacks some. Of millions of clones listed, around nine tenths were seen once; the top ten hold about 0.13%. The healthy adult donors were HIV-negative and reported no recent acute infections or vaccinations. This CDR3 region has 14 residues. Sequences were obtained from naive CD4+ T cells sorted from blood. Documented subset: CD45RA+ positively selected. This chain links TRBV21-1 with TRBJ2-2. TRBV21-1 counts as a pseudogene. The sequence derives from a man aged 18 to 29 in good health. This CDR3 is CASSRWGNPGELFF. The CDR3 bases are TGTGCCAGCAGCAGGTGGGGGAACCCCGGGGAGCTGTTTTTT.